This TCR beta chain was identified in a study of Ad26.COV2.S vaccination and SARS-CoV-2 variants. Study summary: The study gave Ad26.COV2.S intramuscularly, once or twice 56 days apart. General study results and limits: Breadth and depth estimates from TCRs may understate total T cell responses. There was reportedly substantial breadth in spike-specific CD8+ and CD4+ T cell responses after vaccination.

The V and J ends lost 5 bases and 9 bases respectively, with 14 bases between them. The CDR3 totals 13 residues. In germline, CDR1 is LNHDA, CDR2 SQIVND (reference sequence). This clone appeared once. Its cognate antigen is unknown. Sample treatment: over 15 received Ad26.COV2.S at low or high dose, single or two shots; five or six received placebo; per-sample allocation not given. Sampling was done on day 63 after the first vaccine or placebo injection. Cohort 1b enrolled adults aged 18-55 years in Boston. The assay was immunoSEQ multiplex PCR, and TCRdb's table has in-frame clones only and misses some. The table records about 350,000 clones, about 86% of them present only once.

The TCR was taken from a person aged 18 to 65 who received the Ad26.COV2.S COVID-19 vaccine or a placebo. The input for sequencing was peripheral blood, taken in a trial of Ad26.COV2.S vaccine versus placebo. The rearrangement joins TRBV19 to TRBJ1-5; perhaps TRBD1 as D (6 bases). The CDR3 is CASSRTVMRPQHF. Here the CDR3 DNA reads TGTGCCAGTAGTCGGACAGTAATGCGGCCCCAGCATTTT.